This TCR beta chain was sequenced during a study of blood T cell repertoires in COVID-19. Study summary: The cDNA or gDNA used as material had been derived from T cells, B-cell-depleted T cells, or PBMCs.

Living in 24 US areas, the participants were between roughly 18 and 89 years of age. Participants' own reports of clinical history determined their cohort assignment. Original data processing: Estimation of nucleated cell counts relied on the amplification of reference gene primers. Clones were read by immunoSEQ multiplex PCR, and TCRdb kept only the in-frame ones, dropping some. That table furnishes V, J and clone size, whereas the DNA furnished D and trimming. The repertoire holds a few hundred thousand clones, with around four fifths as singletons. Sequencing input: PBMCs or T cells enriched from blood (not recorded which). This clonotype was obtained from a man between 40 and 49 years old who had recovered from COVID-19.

The CDR3 sequence: CASSLNRGNSPLHF. The CDR3 DNA follows: TGTGCCAGCAGCCTAAACAGGGGGAATTCACCCCTCCACTTT. J is TRBJ1-6 and V is TRBV7-3; 8 positions agree with TRBD1. This CDR3 region has 14 residues. Germline V gene data show CDR1 as SGHTA and CDR2 as FQGTGA. Trimming took 5 bases from V and 7 from J; bases not matched to a gene: 4.